This T cell receptor beta chain originates from a study of blood T cell repertoires in COVID-19. Across the whole study: T cells, B-cell-depleted T cells, or PBMCs supplied cDNA or gDNA.

Sequenced by immunoSEQ multiplex PCR; TCRdb stores in-frame clones only, minus some. The sample consists of some 130,000 clones, about 89% of them appearing once. This CDR3 contains 16 residues. V was shortened by 4 bases and J by 8 bases, with 19 bases between the two germline ends. Germline CDR1 and CDR2: SGHNT and YYREEE (reference sequence). During active infection, Seattle patients enrolled and were then monitored through disease. This chain joins TRBV5-4 and TRBJ1-6, with TRBD1 as a possible D gene (6 bases). The sample comprised peripheral blood. This receptor was identified in a man between 60 and 75 years old with COVID-19, enrolled during active disease. CDR3 amino acids: CASSHSGPPGDSPLHF. The DNA of the CDR3 is TGTGCCAGCAGCCACTCAGGGCCGCCAGGGGATTCACCCCTCCACTTT.